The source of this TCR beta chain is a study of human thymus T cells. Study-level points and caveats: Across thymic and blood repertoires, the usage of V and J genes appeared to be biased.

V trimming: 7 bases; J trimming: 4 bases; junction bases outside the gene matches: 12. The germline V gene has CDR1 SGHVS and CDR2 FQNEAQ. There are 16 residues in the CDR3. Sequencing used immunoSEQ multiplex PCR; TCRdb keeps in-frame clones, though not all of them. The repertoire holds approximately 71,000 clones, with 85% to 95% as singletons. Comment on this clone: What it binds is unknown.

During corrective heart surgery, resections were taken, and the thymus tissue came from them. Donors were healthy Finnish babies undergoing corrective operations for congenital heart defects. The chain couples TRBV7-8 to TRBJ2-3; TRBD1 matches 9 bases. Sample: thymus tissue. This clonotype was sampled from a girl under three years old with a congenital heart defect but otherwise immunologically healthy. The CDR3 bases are TGTGCCAGCATTCCTAACAGGGGGCGCCCCGCAGATACGCAGTATTTT. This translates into CASIPNRGRPADTQYF. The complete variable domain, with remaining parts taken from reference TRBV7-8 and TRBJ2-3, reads GAGVSQSPRYKVAKRGQDVALRCDPISGHVSLFWYQQALGQGPEFLTYFQNEAQLDKSGLPSDRFFAERPEGSVSTLKIQRTQQEDSAVYLCASIPNRGRPADTQYFGPGTRLTVL.